The clone carrying this T cell receptor beta chain counts as medium-sized. Its antigen remains unidentified. Analyses pooled second doses at about 4 or about 12 weeks. The data stem from a study of T cell responses to AZD1222 COVID-19 vaccine. Notes on the study in general: The study reported that nearly half of spike-specific TCRs target unmutated variant regions.

The CDR3 has 13 residues. Germline CDR1 MNHEY, CDR2 SVGEGT. Trimming took 5 bases from V and 9 from J, leaving 11 bases between them. TCRdb's copy holds only in-frame clones and misses some; the assay was immunoSEQ multiplex PCR. The table lists 45,000 to 65,000 clones, about 80% of them singletons. The chain couples TRBV6-2 or TRBV6-3 to TRBJ1-6, with D possibly matching TRBD1 (6 bases). The sequenced sample was peripheral blood, obtained 28 days after the second AZD1222 dose. The TCR was taken from an adult who received the AZD1222 COVID-19 vaccine. CDR3 amino acids: CASSGQGTSPLHF. As DNA, the CDR3 is TGTGCCAGCAGTGGCCAGGGGACTTCACCCCTCCACTTT.